This T cell receptor beta chain came from a study of tumor and adjacent non-tumor tissue in lung cancer. Study-level results: TCR diversity was significantly greater in tumor than normal lung tissue.

The length of the CDR3 is 13 residues. V was shortened by 7 bases and J by 5 bases, with 14 bases between the two germline ends. On this clonotype itself: Its target is not known.

The library came from three nested PCR rounds adapted from ARM-PCR protocols. MiXCR, run by TCRdb on the multiplex PCR reads, gives a single entry per CDR3 protein. The data hold 98,000 or so distinct CDR3 sequences, with 80% observed a single time. The template was RNA from unsorted bulk tissue. More than 3 cm separated this lung sample from the edge of the tumor. Chemotherapy-naive patients with new lung cancer underwent thoracic surgery in China, August–late 2014. This sequence was found in a man aged 60 to 75 with small cell lung cancer. The sample was distant non-tumor lung tissue. V and J are TRBV12-3 or TRBV12-4 and TRBJ2-5, with D uncertain. This CDR3 is CASNLYVEETQYF. The CDR3 DNA sequence: TGTGCCAGCAATCTATATGTGGAGGAGACCCAGTACTTC.